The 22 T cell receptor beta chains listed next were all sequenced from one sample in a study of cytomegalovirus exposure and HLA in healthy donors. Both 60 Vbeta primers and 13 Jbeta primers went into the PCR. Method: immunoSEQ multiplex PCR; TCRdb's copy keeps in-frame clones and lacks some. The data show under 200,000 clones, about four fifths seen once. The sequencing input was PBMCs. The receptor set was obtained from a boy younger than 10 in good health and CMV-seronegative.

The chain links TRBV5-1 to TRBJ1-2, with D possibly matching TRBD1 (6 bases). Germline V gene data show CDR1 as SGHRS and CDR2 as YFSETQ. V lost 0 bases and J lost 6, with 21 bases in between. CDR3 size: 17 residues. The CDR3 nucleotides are TGCGCCAGCAGCTTGGAGGCAGGGGCCTTGGGGTTAGATGGCTACACCTTC. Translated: CASSLEAGALGLDGYTF.

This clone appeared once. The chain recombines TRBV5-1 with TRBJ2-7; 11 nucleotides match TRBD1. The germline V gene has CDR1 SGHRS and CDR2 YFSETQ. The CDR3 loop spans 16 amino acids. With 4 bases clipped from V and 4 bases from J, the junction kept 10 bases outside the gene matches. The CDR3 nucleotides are TGCGCCAGCAGCCTTTTGACCGGGACAGGGGGGTACGAGCAGTACTTC. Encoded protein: CASSLLTGTGGYEQYF.

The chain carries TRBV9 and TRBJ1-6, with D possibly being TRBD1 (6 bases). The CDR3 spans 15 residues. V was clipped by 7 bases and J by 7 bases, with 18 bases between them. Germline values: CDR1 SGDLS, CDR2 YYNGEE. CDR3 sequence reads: CASGGAGGPNSPLHF. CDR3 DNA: TGTGCCAGCGGAGGGGCGGGGGGCCCGAATTCACCCCTCCACTTT.

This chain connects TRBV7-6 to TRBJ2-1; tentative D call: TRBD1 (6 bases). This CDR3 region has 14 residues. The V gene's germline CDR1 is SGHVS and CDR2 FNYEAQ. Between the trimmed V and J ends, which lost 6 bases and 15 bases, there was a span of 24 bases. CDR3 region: CASRDYRVLAAAFF. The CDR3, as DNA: TGTGCCAGCAGAGATTACAGGGTTTTAGCAGCAGCGTTCTTC. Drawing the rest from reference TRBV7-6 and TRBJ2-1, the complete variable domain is GAGVSQSPRYKVTKRGQDVALRCDPISGHVSLYWYRQALGQGPEFLTYFNYEAQQDKSGLPNDRFSAERPEGSISTLTIQRTEQRDSAMYRCASRDYRVLAAAFFGPGTRLTVL.

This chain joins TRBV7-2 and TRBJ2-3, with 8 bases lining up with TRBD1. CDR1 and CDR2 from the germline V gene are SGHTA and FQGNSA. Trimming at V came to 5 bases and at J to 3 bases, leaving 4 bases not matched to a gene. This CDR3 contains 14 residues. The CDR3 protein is CASSPDRVTDTQYF. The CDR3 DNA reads TGTGCCAGCAGCCCGGACAGGGTTACAGATACGCAGTATTTT.

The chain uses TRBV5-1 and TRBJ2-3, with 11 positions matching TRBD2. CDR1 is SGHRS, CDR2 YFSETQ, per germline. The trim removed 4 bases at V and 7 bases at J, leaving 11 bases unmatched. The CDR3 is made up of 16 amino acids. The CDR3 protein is CASSSSLAGGTNTQYF. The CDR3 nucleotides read TGCGCCAGCAGCAGTAGTCTAGCGGGAGGTACAAATACGCAGTATTTT.

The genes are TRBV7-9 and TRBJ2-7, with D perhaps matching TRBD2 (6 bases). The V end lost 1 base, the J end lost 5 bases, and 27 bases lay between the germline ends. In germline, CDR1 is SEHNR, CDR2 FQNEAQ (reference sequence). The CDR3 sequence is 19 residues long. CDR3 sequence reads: CASSLGFLSGEGRLDEQYF. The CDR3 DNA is TGTGCCAGCAGCTTAGGCTTCCTTAGCGGAGAGGGGAGATTGGACGAGCAGTACTTC.

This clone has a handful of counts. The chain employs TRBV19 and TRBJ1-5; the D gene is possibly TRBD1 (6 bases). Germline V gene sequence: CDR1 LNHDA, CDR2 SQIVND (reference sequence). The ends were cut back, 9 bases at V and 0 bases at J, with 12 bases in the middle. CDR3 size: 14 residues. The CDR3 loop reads CASMQGNSNQPQHF. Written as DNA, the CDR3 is TGTGCCAGCATGCAGGGGAATAGCAATCAGCCCCAGCATTTT.

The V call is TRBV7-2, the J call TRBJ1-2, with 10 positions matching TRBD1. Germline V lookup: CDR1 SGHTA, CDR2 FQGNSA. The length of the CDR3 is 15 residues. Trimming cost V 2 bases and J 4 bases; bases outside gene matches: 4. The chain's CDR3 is CASSLIGTGVYGYTF. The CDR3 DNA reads TGTGCCAGCAGCTTAATCGGGACAGGGGTCTATGGCTACACCTTC.

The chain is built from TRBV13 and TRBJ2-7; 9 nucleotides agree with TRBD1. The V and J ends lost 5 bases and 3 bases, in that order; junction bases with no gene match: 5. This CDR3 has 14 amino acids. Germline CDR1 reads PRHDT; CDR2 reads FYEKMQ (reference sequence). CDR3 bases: TGTGCCAGCAGCGACGGACAGGGGAGCTACGAGCAGTACTTC. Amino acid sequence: CASSDGQGSYEQYF. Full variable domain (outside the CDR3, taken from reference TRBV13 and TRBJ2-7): AAGVIQSPRHLIKEKRETATLKCYPIPRHDTVYWYQQGPGQDPQFLISFYEKMQSDKGSIPDRFSAQQFSDYHSELNMSSLELGDSALYFCASSDGQGSYEQYFGPGTRLTVT.

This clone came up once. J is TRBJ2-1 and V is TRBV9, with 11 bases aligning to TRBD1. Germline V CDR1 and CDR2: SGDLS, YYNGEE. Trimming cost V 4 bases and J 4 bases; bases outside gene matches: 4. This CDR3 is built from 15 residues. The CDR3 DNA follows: TGTGCCAGCAGCCCGAGGGACAGGGGGTACAATGAGCAGTTCTTC. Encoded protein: CASSPRDRGYNEQFF. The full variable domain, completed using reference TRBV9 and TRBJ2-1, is DSGVTQTPKHLITATGQRVTLRCSPRSGDLSVYWYQQSLDQGLQFLIQYYNGEERAKGNILERFSAQQFPDLHSELNLSSLELGDSALYFCASSPRDRGYNEQFFGPGTRLTVL.

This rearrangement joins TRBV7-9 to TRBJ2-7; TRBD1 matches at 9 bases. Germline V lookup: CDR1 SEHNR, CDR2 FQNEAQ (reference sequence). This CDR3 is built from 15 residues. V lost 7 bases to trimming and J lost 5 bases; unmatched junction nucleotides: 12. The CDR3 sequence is CASKEAGTGLDEQYF. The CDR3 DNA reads TGTGCCAGCAAAGAAGCCGGGACAGGGCTCGACGAGCAGTACTTC.

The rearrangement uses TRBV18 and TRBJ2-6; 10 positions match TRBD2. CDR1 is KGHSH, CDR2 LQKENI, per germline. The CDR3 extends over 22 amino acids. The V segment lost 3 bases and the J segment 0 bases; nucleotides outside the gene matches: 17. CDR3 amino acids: CASSPIKPQRSGRASGANVLTF. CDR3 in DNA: TGTGCCAGCTCACCCATCAAACCCCAGAGGAGCGGGAGGGCCTCTGGGGCCAACGTCCTGACTTTC.

CDR3 amino acids: CASRPTAHTDTQYF. CDR3 sequence (DNA): TGTGCCAGCAGACCGACAGCACACACAGATACGCAGTATTTT. V is TRBV7-9 and J is TRBJ2-3; perhaps TRBD1 as D (5 bases). Germline-derived CDR1 and CDR2 are SEHNR and FQNEAQ (reference sequence). The CDR3 runs to 14 residues. Trimming left V 6 bases short and J 2 bases short, with 12 bases between.

CDR3 protein: CASSFSSVRGNTIYF. CDR3 sequence (DNA): TGTGCCAGCAGTTTTTCGTCGGTCCGTGGAAACACCATATATTTT. This chain joins TRBV28 and TRBJ1-3; D call uncertain. Germline V lookup: CDR1 MDHEN, CDR2 SYDVKM. The CDR3 spans 15 residues. Trimming took off 3 bases at V and 3 bases at J, with 12 bases between the two ends.

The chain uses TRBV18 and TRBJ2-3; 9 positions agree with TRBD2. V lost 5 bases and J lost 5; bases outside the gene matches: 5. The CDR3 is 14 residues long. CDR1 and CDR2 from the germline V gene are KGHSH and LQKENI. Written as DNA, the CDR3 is TGTGCCAGCTCAACCACTAGCGGGCGAGATACGCAGTATTTT. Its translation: CASSTTSGRDTQYF. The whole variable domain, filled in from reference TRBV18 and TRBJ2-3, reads NAGVMQNPRHLVRRRGQEARLRCSPMKGHSHVYWYRQLPEEGLKFMVYLQKENIIDESGMPKERFSAEFPKEGPSILRIQQVVRGDSAAYFCASSTTSGRDTQYFGPGTRLTVL.

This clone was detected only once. The CDR3: CARINSYNSPLHF. The CDR3 DNA sequence: TGTGCCCGCATAAACTCCTATAATTCACCCCTCCACTTT. This chain joins TRBV7-6 and TRBJ1-6; D unclear. CDR3 length equals 13 residues. The V end was cut by 11 bases, the J end by 0 bases, with 8 bases between. Germline CDR1 reads SGHVS; CDR2 reads FNYEAQ.

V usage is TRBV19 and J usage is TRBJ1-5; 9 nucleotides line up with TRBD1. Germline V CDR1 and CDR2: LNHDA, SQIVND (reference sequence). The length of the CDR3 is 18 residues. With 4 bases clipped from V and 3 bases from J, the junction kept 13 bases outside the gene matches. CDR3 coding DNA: TGTGCCAGTAGTAAGGACAGGGGCCTCACTACCTCCAATCAGCCCCAGCATTTT. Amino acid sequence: CASSKDRGLTTSNQPQHF.

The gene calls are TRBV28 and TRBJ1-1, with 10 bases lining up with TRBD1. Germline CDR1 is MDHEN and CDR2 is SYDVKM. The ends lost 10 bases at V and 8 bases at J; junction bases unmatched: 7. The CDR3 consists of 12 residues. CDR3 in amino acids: CATAEDRGEAFF. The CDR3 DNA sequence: TGTGCCACCGCCGAGGACAGGGGGGAAGCTTTCTTT. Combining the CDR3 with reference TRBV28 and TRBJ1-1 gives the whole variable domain DVKVTQSSRYLVKRTGEKVFLECVQDMDHENMFWYRQDPGLGLRLIYFSYDVKMKEKGDIPEGYSVSREKKERFSLILESASTNQTSMYLCATAEDRGEAFFGQGTRLTVV.

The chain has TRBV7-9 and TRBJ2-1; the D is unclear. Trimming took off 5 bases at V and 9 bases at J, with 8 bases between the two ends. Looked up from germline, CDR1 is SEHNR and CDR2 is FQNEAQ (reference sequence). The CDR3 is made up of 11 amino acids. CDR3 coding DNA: TGTGCCAGCAGCCTTAGCATTGAGCAGTTCTTC. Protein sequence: CASSLSIEQFF.

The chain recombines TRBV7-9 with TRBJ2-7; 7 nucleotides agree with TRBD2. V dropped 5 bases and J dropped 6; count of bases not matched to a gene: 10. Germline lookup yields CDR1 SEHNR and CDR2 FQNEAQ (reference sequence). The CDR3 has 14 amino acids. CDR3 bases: TGTGCCAGCAGCCTTTTAGCTAGCGGAGCCGAGCAGTACTTC. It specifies CASSLLASGAEQYF.

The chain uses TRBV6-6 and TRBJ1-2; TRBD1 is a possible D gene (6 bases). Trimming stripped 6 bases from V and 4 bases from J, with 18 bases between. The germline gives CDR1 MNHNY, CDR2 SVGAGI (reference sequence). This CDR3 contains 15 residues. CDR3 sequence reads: CASRRDRQAPYGYTF. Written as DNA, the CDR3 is TGTGCCAGCAGAAGGGACCGACAGGCTCCCTATGGCTACACCTTC.